This TCR beta chain was documented in a study of a mutant IDH1 vaccine in newly diagnosed glioma. About the research overall: Vaccine dosing followed radiotherapy by 4-6 weeks, or accompanied temozolomide cycles. The therapy given earlier, which was standard therapy, consisted of radiotherapy, temozolomide, or both, and most of the patients received both.

A word on this clone: The antigen remains undetermined.

Study-wide findings and caveats: Most patients, around 94%, showed vaccine-induced immune responses.

Time point here: week 23, last vaccination. Vaccination comprised doses that each held 300 ug of mutant IDH1 20-mer peptide, plus topical imiquimod. Profiling relied on immunoSEQ multiplex PCR, and the TCRdb table lists in-frame clones only, not all of them. The repertoire holds almost 85,000 clones, roughly 85% seen once, with 2% to 2.5% in the top ten. Germline V lookup: CDR1 SGHVS, CDR2 FNYEAQ. V lost 1 base to trimming and J lost 3 bases, with 7 bases between them. The CDR3 runs 14 residues. This receptor was identified in a man under 40 with glioma. Some clones in this sample may be carry-over from other donors' samples. Sequencing used PBMCs, obtained from a glioma patient whose treatment included an IDH1 peptide vaccine. The chain employs TRBV7-6 and TRBJ1-5; possible D gene TRBD1, 6 bases. CDR3: CASSLGTVNQPQHF. The CDR3 DNA reads TGTGCCAGCAGCTTAGGGACAGTCAATCAGCCCCAGCATTTT.